This note documents a single TCR beta chain sequence. Its antigen is unidentified. The source of the sample is a study of shared clonotypes between healthy human individuals. Study-level points and caveats: Clonotype sharing across several donors was observed for 4.5% to 6.5% of naive CD4 clonotypes.

V dropped 5 bases and J dropped 3 bases, with 10 bases sitting between them. Germline values: CDR1 SEHNR, CDR2 FQNEAQ (reference sequence). This CDR3 comprises 14 residues. It was at deep level that the assay was run. This table comes from immunoSEQ multiplex PCR, and its TCRdb copy is limited to in-frame clones, with some not included. The sample lists 2 million to 2.5 million clones; approximately 96% were seen once. Nashville, Tennessee was home to all donors, who were Caucasian adults. The receptor was isolated from a man aged 18 to 35 in good health. The chain carries TRBV7-9 and TRBJ1-4; perhaps TRBD1 as D (5 bases). Material: naive CD4+ T cells sorted from blood. Subset defined: CD45RA+ positively selected. CDR3 residues: CASSQPTANEKLFF. CDR3 DNA: TGTGCCAGCAGCCAACCGACAGCTAATGAAAAACTGTTTTTT.